The 5 T cell receptor beta chains below were found in one sample sequenced in a study of blood T cell repertoires in COVID-19 (dated by TCRdb to the early 2020s). The receptor library was made with the immunoSEQ multiplex PCR assay. Imported from immuneACCESS, the table was reduced by TCRdb to in-frame sequences with V and J called. These copies leave out some clones; in studies compared against another copy, an unresolved V gene accounts for under half, and the cause of the remainder is not known. This sample gives some 80,000 clones in total; around 84% of them show up just once. Jointly, the top ten make up 30% to 40% of the sample. The sample consisted of peripheral blood. These TCRs come from a woman aged 65 to 85 with acute or convalescent COVID-19.

The chain combines TRBV7-2 with TRBJ1-5; TRBD1 might be the D (5 bases). Germline loops: CDR1 SGHTA, CDR2 FQGNSA. CDR3 size: 15 residues. The ends were cut back, 6 bases at V and 2 bases at J, with 14 bases in the middle. As DNA, the CDR3 is TGTGCCAGCAGTCACGACAGCACGCGCAATCAGCCCCAGCATTTT. It encodes CASSHDSTRNQPQHF.

The V and J genes are TRBV7-3 and TRBJ1-6, with D possibly matching TRBD1 (5 bases). The CDR3 is 15 amino acids. V dropped 0 bases and J dropped 8 bases, with 11 bases sitting between them. Germline CDR1 is SGHTA and CDR2 is FQGTGA. CDR3 amino acids: CASSLTGAPDSPLHF. The DNA of the CDR3 is TGTGCCAGCAGCTTAACTGGGGCCCCGGATTCACCCCTCCACTTT. The whole variable domain, filled in from reference TRBV7-3 and TRBJ1-6, reads GAGVSQTPSNKVTEKGKYVELRCDPISGHTALYWYRQSLGQGPEFLIYFQGTGAADDSGLPNDRFFAVRPEGSVSTLKIQRTERGDSAVYLCASSLTGAPDSPLHFGNGTRLTVT.

This clone was detected a few times. This chain joins TRBV29-1 and TRBJ2-3; TRBD2 aligns across 12 bases. The CDR3 spans 15 residues. The V gene's germline CDR1 is SQVTM and CDR2 ANQGSEA. With 8 bases clipped from V and 5 bases from J, the junction kept 11 bases outside the gene matches. This chain's CDR3 is CSTSSPGLAGDTQYF. As DNA, the CDR3 is TGCAGCACCTCATCTCCGGGACTAGCGGGAGATACGCAGTATTTT.

The chain links TRBV6-4 to TRBJ2-5; 7 bases line up with TRBD1. Per germline, CDR1 MRHNA and CDR2 SNTAGT. The J segment lost 2 bases and the V segment lost 7 bases, leaving 7 bases of the junction unmatched. The CDR3 runs to 14 residues. The CDR3 loop reads CASTKQGRQETQYF. In DNA, the CDR3 is TGTGCCAGCACTAAACAGGGGAGACAAGAGACCCAGTACTTC.

V usage is TRBV6-5 and J usage is TRBJ1-2; possibly TRBD1 for D (5 bases). With 0 bases removed from V and 7 bases from J, the gap between germline ends came to 12 bases. Per germline, CDR1 MNHEY and CDR2 SVGAGI. This CDR3 comprises 14 residues. This chain's CDR3 is CASSYSGGTVGYTF. Written as DNA, the CDR3 is TGTGCCAGCAGTTACTCCGGGGGGACGGTTGGCTACACCTTC.